The 13 T cell receptor beta chains reported below all come from one sample, sequenced in a study of blood T cell repertoires in COVID-19. Clones were sequenced by immunoSEQ multiplex PCR, and TCRdb holds only the in-frame ones, with some missing. This repertoire shows approximately 200,000 clones, approximately 81% found once; its top ten account for over 2.5%. Sequencing was carried out using peripheral blood. The source is a man in his fifties who had recovered from COVID-19.

The chain recombines TRBV6-5 with TRBJ1-5, with 7 bases aligning to TRBD1. Trimming took 6 bases from V and 1 from J; bases not matched to a gene: 3. The CDR3 consists of 14 residues. CDR1 and CDR2 (germline): MNHEY, SVGAGI. The DNA of the CDR3 is TGTGCCAGCAGCAGGGGGGTGAGCAATCAGCCCCAGCATTTT. Its protein is CASSRGVSNQPQHF.

The CDR3 DNA follows: TGTGCCAGCAGCGCCAGGGTTTCCCTTTATGGCTACACCTTC. Amino acids: CASSARVSLYGYTF. The chain links TRBV9 to TRBJ1-2, with D possibly being TRBD1 (5 bases). The CDR3 is 14 amino acids. Per germline, CDR1 SGDLS and CDR2 YYNGEE. V shed 3 bases and J shed 5 bases, with 14 bases lying between them.

This clone was observed a handful of times. This chain uses TRBV6-5 with TRBJ1-5; D is perhaps TRBD1 (6 bases). Germline V gives CDR1 MNHEY, CDR2 SVGAGI. This CDR3 region has 15 residues. The germline V and J ends were trimmed by 6 bases and 3 bases, with 15 bases remaining between them. The CDR3 coding sequence is TGTGCCAGCAGGACCGGAGGACAGCTCAATCAGCCCCAGCATTTT. Protein: CASRTGGQLNQPQHF.

The chain joins TRBV28 to TRBJ2-7; D is undetermined. The germline V gene encodes CDR1 MDHEN and CDR2 SYDVKM. Trimming pared 10 bases from V and 9 bases from J, leaving 22 bases between. The CDR3 loop spans 13 amino acids. DNA for the CDR3: TGTGCCACGAACTTGGCGGCCCGGCCTAGGCAGTACTTC. It yields the protein CATNLAARPRQYF.

The chain has TRBV15 and TRBJ2-1; 8 nucleotides line up with TRBD1. Germline CDR1 LNHNV, CDR2 YYDKDF (reference sequence). The CDR3 consists of 15 residues. V lost 5 bases, J lost 4 bases, and 7 bases stayed unmatched. The CDR3 loop is CATSAMTGAYNEQFF. Written as DNA, the CDR3 is TGTGCCACCAGCGCAATGACAGGGGCTTACAATGAGCAGTTCTTC.

This chain connects TRBV6-4 to TRBJ2-1; 8 bases line up with TRBD2. The germline gives CDR1 MRHNA, CDR2 SNTAGT. This CDR3 is built from 14 residues. The CDR3 region has the DNA TGTGCAGACCAGGCGGGAGGACACTACAATGAGCAGTTCTTC. Protein sequence: CADQAGGHYNEQFF.

The V gene is TRBV30, the J gene TRBJ1-1; D gene unclear. This CDR3 is 13 amino acids long. The germline V gene encodes CDR1 GTSNPN and CDR2 SVGIG (reference sequence). V lost 0 bases and J 1 base, leaving 6 bases between the germline ends. CDR3 coding DNA: TGTGCCTGGAGTGTATCCAGGAACACTGAAGCTTTCTTT. It encodes CAWSVSRNTEAFF.

The V gene is TRBV5-1, the J gene TRBJ1-2, with D perhaps matching TRBD1 (6 bases). The germline CDR1 and CDR2 sequences are SGHRS and YFSETQ. V lost 5 bases and J 1 base, leaving 21 bases between the germline ends. CDR3 length: 17 residues. The CDR3 DNA reads as TGCGCCAGCAGGGCAGGGGCGGCGAACGCTTATAACTATGGCTACACCTTC. Translation gives CASRAGAANAYNYGYTF.

With respect to this clone: The sample holds other DNA sequences that translate to the same CDR3. The gene calls are TRBV5-4 and TRBJ2-5; D gene unclear. The V gene lost 0 bases and the J gene lost 1 base, with 4 bases spanning the gap. CDR1 and CDR2 (germline): SGHNT, YYREEE (reference sequence). The CDR3 spans 13 residues. The CDR3 DNA follows: TGTGCCAGCAGCTTGGCGGTCCAAGAGACCCAGTACTTC. Amino acids: CASSLAVQETQYF.

The chain combines TRBV19 with TRBJ2-3; D gene uncertain. The CDR3 spans 15 residues. From germline, CDR1 is LNHDA and CDR2 SQIVND (reference sequence). The ends were cut back, 3 bases at V and 2 bases at J, with 12 bases in the middle. The CDR3 is CASSIRHLSTDTQYF. In DNA, the CDR3 is TGTGCCAGTAGTATTCGACACCTCTCCACAGATACGCAGTATTTT.

This clone has just one count. The chain couples TRBV18 to TRBJ2-7; 9 nucleotides line up with TRBD2. Looked up from germline, CDR1 is KGHSH and CDR2 is LQKENI. Losses at the gene ends were 3 bases for V and 5 bases for J; bases not matched to a gene: 8. The CDR3 totals 15 residues. The CDR3 coding sequence is TGTGCCAGCTCACCTTCTGCGGGAGGGGTCCACGAGCAGTACTTC. Translating gives CASSPSAGGVHEQYF. Full variable domain (remainder filled in from reference TRBV18 and TRBJ2-7): NAGVMQNPRHLVRRRGQEARLRCSPMKGHSHVYWYRQLPEEGLKFMVYLQKENIIDESGMPKERFSAEFPKEGPSILRIQQVVRGDSAAYFCASSPSAGGVHEQYFGPGTRLTVT.

The V call is TRBV7-2, the J call TRBJ1-2; 7 bases are shared with TRBD1. Losses at the gene ends were 5 bases for V and 0 bases for J; bases not matched to a gene: 6. This CDR3 has 15 residues. Germline CDR1 is SGHTA and CDR2 is FQGNSA. The CDR3 coding sequence is TGTGCCAGCAGCGATCCGGGACAGCCTAACTATGGCTACACCTTC. Its protein is CASSDPGQPNYGYTF.

This clone appeared once. The chain uses TRBV30 and TRBJ1-3, with TRBD1 matching 8 bases. Trimming cost V 2 bases and J 11 bases; bases outside gene matches: 17. The CDR3 runs to 16 residues. In germline, CDR1 is GTSNPN, CDR2 SVGIG (reference sequence). CDR3 region: CAWSPLPGGPTHPIYF. CDR3 coding DNA: TGTGCCTGGAGTCCCCTTCCAGGGGGCCCCACCCATCCCATATATTTT.